Given below is one T cell receptor beta chain in context. As yet, its antigen is unknown. This record comes from a study of T cells in narcolepsy. Broader study findings: In some patient and control memory CD4+ samples, autoreactive clones were absent. Autoreactive clonotypes reportedly recurred in blood of same and different patients, not controls.

J was trimmed by 6 bases and V by 7 bases; bases with no gene match: 8. Germline V CDR1 and CDR2: WNHNN, SYGVQD (reference sequence). This CDR3 region has 15 residues. Method: immunoSEQ multiplex PCR; TCRdb's copy keeps in-frame clones and lacks some. The sample carries some 30,000 clones, 79% recorded once. The gene calls are TRBV10-1 and TRBJ2-2, with 10 nucleotides matching TRBD1. The sample was memory (CD45RA-) CD4+ T cells from blood. This TCR came from a human donor in good health. In DNA, the CDR3 is TGCGCCAGCAAACCGGGACAGGGGAGTCCCGGGGAGCTGTTTTTT. Its translation: CASKPGQGSPGELFF.